This TCR beta chain was recorded in a study of blood T cell repertoires in COVID-19. The assay was immunoSEQ multiplex PCR, and TCRdb's table has in-frame clones only and misses some. The data contain 250,000 to 350,000 clones, about nine tenths of them singletons. CDR3 size: 14 residues. The ends lost 3 bases at V and 3 bases at J; junction bases unmatched: 5. Germline assignment: CDR1 GTSNPN and CDR2 SVGIG (reference sequence). Seattle cases were enrolled at active infection and followed longitudinally. The chain joins TRBV30 to TRBJ1-3; 7 positions agree with TRBD1. Sequenced material: peripheral blood. The receptor was isolated from a woman aged 25 to 39 with COVID-19, enrolled during active disease. The CDR3 protein is CAWRLQGFGNTIYF. In nucleotides, the CDR3 is TGTGCCTGGAGGCTACAGGGGTTTGGAAACACCATATATTTT.